This T cell receptor beta chain came from a study of shared clonotypes between healthy human individuals (dated by TCRdb to 2019 to 2021). Context from the whole study: Two women and a few men aged 18 to 49 years were included in the cohort. To estimate repertoire size and how much clonotypes are shared between individuals, the study performed deep sequencing of blood TCR repertoires from a handful of healthy adults. Libraries were prepared and TCR repertoires were sequenced by different laboratories using diverse techniques, in order to increase sequencing depth and limit assay-specific biases. For each donor, CD4 naive and CD4 memory were each given three plates, CD8 naive was given two plates, and CD8 memory was given one plate. Per donor, leukapheresis produced somewhere between about 0.9 and 10 billion PBMCs.

Note on this clone: Which antigen it targets is not known. The record has no base qualities; no much larger clone is one base away.

The germline V gene yields SGHTA for CDR1 and FQGNSA for CDR2. Trimming at the junction amounts to 6 bases on V and 4 bases on J, and the germline ends lie 7 bases apart. From cysteine to phenylalanine, the CDR3 is 12 amino acids long. The read is trimmed to its CDR3 DNA, 36 bases read in frame from base 1. What the authors observed across the whole study: Even with the large sequencing depth, rarefaction of the sorted-subset datasets indicated that sequencing was incomplete. Because the study included only a small number of donors, the genetic and exposure-history diversity represented was limited. Naive subsets generally had larger estimated clonotype richness than memory subsets did. Sharing across a few donors was observed for approximately 5% of naive CD4, under 4% of naive CD8, 2% to 2.5% of memory CD4, and roughly 0.4% of memory CD8 clonotypes. Sampling was restricted to blood, and TCR repertoires in tissue are likely to differ from TCR repertoires in blood. Pairwise subsampling indicated that sequencing depth was expected to affect the degree of clonotype sharing among donors. Compared with non-shared clonotypes, the clonotypes found in all four sorted-subset donors had higher generation probabilities.

TCR CDR3 regions were amplified from genomic DNA by multiplex PCR using the deep immunoSEQ assay. Extracted genomic DNA from each cell subset was spread evenly across all wells of several immunoSEQ 96-well plates, with each plate serving as a replicate. For sorted subsets, roughly 200 ng of genomic DNA, equivalent to 25,000 to 35,000 T cell genomes, went into each replicate PCR. The purified libraries were quantified using a Qubit 3.0 fluorometer, sized with a Bioanalyzer 2100, and then quantified again using the KAPA Library Quantification kit. A separate single-read 150-cycle Illumina NextSeq 550 flow cell was used to sequence each immunoSEQ 96-well plate. As for how the authors treated the data: Because the immunoSEQ output held only junctional sequences and lacked quality scores, the filtering could not match the filtering applied to full-length reads. Sequences were annotated with PyIR, a Python wrapper for IgBLAST v1.9, and V/J genes and CDR3 were assigned using IMGT germline references. Reads with weak V/J assignments (E-value above 1e-6), missing CDR3, stop codons, out-of-frame junctions, or ambiguous translated residues were removed. V3J clonotypes were defined as sequences sharing an identical inferred V gene, J gene, and CDR3 amino acid sequence. Percentage overlap between repertoires was calculated by dividing the number of shared unique clonotypes by the size of the smaller repertoire. Three approaches were used to assess repertoire richness: RTK rarefaction, the Chao1 estimator, and Recon v2.1 estimates of unobserved clonotypes. Generation probabilities for all TCRbeta clonotypes obtained by the gDNA method from a handful of donors were computed using OLGA. Not all clones reach the TCRdb copy of this immuneACCESS table, which keeps in-frame sequences only. Checked studies attribute under half of the gap to unresolved V genes and leave the rest unexplained. V and J calls and clone size follow that table, whereas D and trimming were derived from the DNA. In all, the sample holds approximately 1.1 million clones, and roughly 74% of those were seen once. Jointly, the top ten make up 0.5% to 0.6% of the sample.

Healthy HIV-negative adults with no recently reported acute infections or vaccinations were included as donors. Every donor was a Caucasian adult residing in Nashville, Tennessee, USA. CD4+ T cells were enriched through magnetic negative selection, after which naive cells were positively selected on CD45RA and the remaining negative fraction served as the memory subset. Blood was obtained by leukapheresis, after which PBMCs were separated by Ficoll-Histopaque density gradient centrifugation and cryopreserved in liquid nitrogen vapor phase. Analytical flow cytometry was used to check the purity and quantity of every magnetically sorted T cell population. Each sorted fraction had its genomic DNA isolated and then quantified by UV absorbance on a Nanodrop 2000c.

Here the chain combines TRBV7-2 and TRBJ1-5, with an unclear D gene assignment. The origin of this receptor is a man aged 18 to 29 in good health. Some clones in this sample may be carry-over from other donors' samples. The sequenced material came from memory CD4+ T cells from PBMCs. The cell subset or site label for this specimen denotes: CD45RA-negative fraction. The DNA sequence follows: TGTGCCAGCAGGTACGAAAATCAGCCCCAGCATTTT. Translated, it reads CASRYENQPQHF. Where the CDR3 stops, the reference TRBV7-2 and TRBJ1-5 genes take over; the full variable domain is GAGVSQSPSNKVTEKGKDVELRCDPISGHTALYWYRQSLGQGLEFLIYFQGNSAPDKSGLPSDRFSAERTGGSVSTLTIQRTQQEDSAVYLCASRYENQPQHFGDGTRLSIL.